This TCR beta chain derives from a study of blood T cell repertoires in COVID-19. This CDR3 is 15 amino acids long. The ends lost 7 bases at V and 4 bases at J; junction bases unmatched: 9. The germline gives CDR1 LNHDA, CDR2 SQIVND (reference sequence). Some clones are missing from TCRdb's copy, which holds only in-frame ones; the method was immunoSEQ multiplex PCR. The sample lists some 270,000 clones; about 90% were seen once. The sequenced sample was peripheral blood. This sequence was found in a woman aged 55-75 years with COVID-19, enrolled during active disease. The chain is built from TRBV19 and TRBJ1-5; 8 bases are shared with TRBD1. CDR3 region: CASTNRRTGNQPQHF. DNA of the CDR3: TGTGCCAGTACCAACCGAAGGACAGGGAATCAGCCCCAGCATTTT.